A selection of T cell receptor beta chains follows, all from one sample in a study of blood T cell repertoires in COVID-19. Produced via immunoSEQ multiplex PCR; TCRdb's table is partial and in-frame only. The data hold some 370,000 clones, with around 90% observed a single time. The sequencing sample was made of peripheral blood. All receptors derive from a man aged 18 to 35 with active or convalescent COVID-19. Each CDR3 is given with its conserved first and last residue. A D gene is named only where the DNA matches it firmly. Size is omitted from some rows. Given values are once, few, many or a class for expanded clones.

J gene | clone size | D gene | V gene | CDR3 protein | CDR3 DNA
TRBJ1-2 | - | - | TRBV6-2/TRBV6-3 | CASSSTGSVYGYTF | TGTGCCAGCAGTTCGACGGGGAGCGTCTATGGCTACACCTTC
TRBJ1-2 | - | - | TRBV9 | CASSLGGTGLPDGYTF | TGTGCCAGCAGCCTGGGTGGGACCGGACTACCAGATGGCTACACCTTC
TRBJ1-2 | - | - | TRBV19 | CASSGRAGYGYTF | TGTGCCAGTAGTGGCAGGGCCGGCTATGGCTACACCTTC
TRBJ1-2 | - | - | TRBV7-9 | CASNPDLRSPGYTF | TGTGCCAGCAACCCAGACCTCAGGTCCCCCGGCTACACCTTC
TRBJ1-6 | - | TRBD1 | TRBV4-3 | CASSQDGTANSPLHF | TGCGCCAGCAGCCAAGACGGGACAGCTAATTCACCCCTCCACTTT
TRBJ1-2 | - | - | TRBV18 | CASSPRKPGAGYTF | TGTGCCAGCTCACCTAGAAAGCCAGGGGCTGGCTACACCTTC
TRBJ2-3 | - | - | TRBV19 | CASRGLLSTDTQYF | TGTGCCAGTAGGGGACTTCTTAGCACAGATACGCAGTATTTT
TRBJ1-4 | - | - | TRBV4-3 | CASSQGSPSSRTNEKLFF | TGCGCCAGCAGCCAAGGGAGTCCTTCAAGTAGGACTAATGAAAAACTGTTTTTT
TRBJ1-4 | - | TRBD1 | TRBV19 | CASSTWDREGEKLFF | TGTGCCAGTAGTACCTGGGACAGGGAAGGCGAAAAACTGTTTTTT
TRBJ1-5 | - | TRBD1 | TRBV6-2/TRBV6-3 | CASSSDRVYQPQHF | TGTGCCAGCAGTTCAGACAGGGTATACCAGCCCCAGCATTTT
TRBJ1-2 | once | TRBD1 | TRBV11-1 | CASGLTGDGYGYTF | TGTGCCAGCGGCCTTACAGGGGATGGCTATGGCTACACCTTC
TRBJ1-3 | - | TRBD1 | TRBV3-1/TRBV3-2 | CASSPPGQARLGTIYF | TGTGCCAGCAGCCCCCCGGGACAGGCCCGACTGGGCACCATATATTTT
TRBJ2-1 | once | TRBD2 | TRBV24-1 | CATSKGWASGRGSDEQFF | TGTGCCACCAGCAAGGGGTGGGCTAGCGGGAGAGGTTCAGATGAGCAGTTCTTC
TRBJ1-2 | - | TRBD1 | TRBV10-3 | CAITGQTNGGYTF | TGTGCCATCACGGGACAGACGAACGGTGGCTACACCTTC
TRBJ1-5 | - | - | TRBV27 | CASSLSGRYSNQPQHF | TGTGCCAGCAGTTTGTCTGGCAGATATAGCAATCAGCCCCAGCATTTT
TRBJ1-1 | - | TRBD1 | TRBV5-1 | CASAPDRDRLLMNTEAFF | TGCGCCAGCGCCCCCGACCGGGACAGGCTTCTTATGAACACTGAAGCTTTCTTT
TRBJ2-2 | - | TRBD2 | TRBV4-3 | CASSQDSAGGASRELFF | TGCGCCAGCAGCCAAGATTCGGCGGGGGGTGCGTCCCGGGAGCTGTTTTTT
TRBJ1-5 | few | - | TRBV12-3/TRBV12-4 | CASSSGGQPQHF | TGTGCCAGCAGTTCTGGAGGTCAGCCCCAGCATTTT
TRBJ2-2 | - | - | TRBV3-1/TRBV3-2 | CASSQRGTDTGELFF | TGTGCCAGCAGCCAACGGGGAACGGACACCGGGGAGCTGTTTTTT
TRBJ2-5 | few | TRBD2 | TRBV9 | CASSVGSVGREGPRETQYF | TGTGCCAGCAGCGTAGGTTCCGTAGGGCGGGAGGGCCCTCGTGAGACCCAGTACTTC
TRBJ1-2 | - | TRBD1 | TRBV4-1 | CASGGAGGLKYGYTF | TGCGCCTCCGGCGGGGCAGGGGGCCTTAAGTATGGCTACACCTTC
TRBJ2-7 | - | - | TRBV28 | CASSPPGQDEQYF | TGTGCCAGCAGCCCCCCAGGGCAGGACGAGCAGTACTTC
TRBJ2-2 | many | - | TRBV4-3 | CASSQSQAGEGGELFF | TGCGCCAGCAGCCAAAGTCAGGCAGGGGAGGGAGGGGAGCTGTTTTTT
TRBJ1-1 | - | TRBD1 | TRBV18 | CASSLLPGGSRDTEAFF | TGTGCCAGCTCACTACTACCAGGGGGCTCTCGGGACACTGAAGCTTTCTTT
TRBJ1-2 | few | TRBD1 | TRBV7-2 | CASSLATGTYYGYTF | TGTGCCAGCAGCTTAGCGACAGGGACATACTATGGCTACACCTTC
TRBJ2-7 | - | TRBD2 | TRBV5-6 | CASSEGGPYEQYF | TGTGCCAGCAGTGAGGGAGGGCCGTACGAGCAGTACTTC
TRBJ2-1 | - | - | TRBV29-1 | CSVEGAGGSSYNEQFF | TGCAGCGTTGAAGGAGCCGGAGGGAGCTCCTACAATGAGCAGTTCTTC
TRBJ1-2 | - | TRBD1 | TRBV14 | CASSHRQGSYGYTF | TGTGCCAGCAGCCACCGACAGGGTAGCTATGGCTACACCTTC
TRBJ2-7 | - | TRBD2 | TRBV4-3 | CASSQDAGARYEQYF | TGCGCCAGCAGCCAAGATGCGGGAGCGAGGTACGAGCAGTACTTC
TRBJ2-7 | - | - | TRBV5-5 | CASSLVVGTPTYEQYF | TGTGCCAGCAGCTTGGTGGTCGGGACACCTACCTACGAGCAGTACTTC
TRBJ2-5 | - | TRBD2 | TRBV6-2/TRBV6-3 | CASSYQSSGQETQYF | TGTGCCAGCAGTTACCAGTCTAGCGGACAAGAGACCCAGTACTTC